This T cell receptor beta chain derives from a study of cytomegalovirus exposure and HLA in healthy donors. Germline CDR1 reads SEHNR; CDR2 reads FQNEAQ (reference sequence). The V end lost 5 bases, the J end lost 5 bases, and 13 bases lay between the germline ends. The CDR3 has 13 amino acids. The PCR was carried out with 60 Vbeta primers and 13 Jbeta primers. Produced via immunoSEQ multiplex PCR; TCRdb's table is partial and in-frame only. The data hold 98,000 or so clones, with 78% observed a single time. The receptor's source is a woman in her 40s in good health and CMV-seronegative. V and J are TRBV7-9 and TRBJ2-7; D possibly corresponds to TRBD2 (5 bases). Sequenced: PBMCs. This CDR3 reads CASSLRAGHEQYF. The CDR3 nucleotides read TGTGCCAGCAGCCTAAGGGCGGGCCACGAGCAGTACTTC.